Each of the 24 T cell receptor beta chains below was sequenced from the same sample in a study of preoperative IRX-2 immunotherapy in early breast cancer. The assay was immunoSEQ multiplex PCR, and TCRdb's table has in-frame clones only and misses some. Of about 33,000 clones listed, roughly 91% are singletons. The sample's treatment: preoperative locoregional IRX-2 cytokine immunotherapy. This sample comprised tumor tissue, obtained after IRX-2 immunotherapy. These receptors were collected from a human donor with breast cancer.

J is TRBJ2-4 and V is TRBV11-3, with a weak D call TRBD2 (6 bases). V was clipped by 5 bases and J by 9 bases, with 26 bases between them. The CDR3 is made up of 17 amino acids. Germline-derived CDR1 and CDR2 are SGHNT and YENEEA. The CDR3 spells CASSAHPPGGARVIQYF. The DNA for the CDR3 is TGTGCCAGCAGCGCGCACCCCCCCGGAGGGGCGCGCGTCATTCAGTACTTC.

This rearrangement joins TRBV11-3 to TRBJ1-5; 7 bases line up with TRBD1. Germline-derived CDR1 and CDR2 are SGHNT and YENEEA. J was trimmed by 4 bases and V by 7 bases; bases with no gene match: 7. This CDR3 has 14 residues. The CDR3 bases are TGTGCCAGCACCGAGACAGGGACTAATCAGCCCCAGCATTTT. Amino acids: CASTETGTNQPQHF. Full variable domain (outside the CDR3, taken from reference TRBV11-3 and TRBJ1-5): EAGVVQSPRYKIIEKKQPVAFWCNPISGHNTLYWYLQNLGQGPELLIRYENEEAVDDSQLPKDRFSAERLKGVDSTLKIQPAELGDSAVYLCASTETGTNQPQHFGDGTRLSIL.

CDR3 DNA sequence: TGTGCCAGCAGTTACTCGTTGGATGAGCAGTTCTTC. Residues: CASSYSLDEQFF. J is TRBJ2-1 and V is TRBV6-8; D is ambiguous. The CDR3 contains 12 residues. Germline loops: CDR1 MNHGY, CDR2 SAAAGT. V shed 0 bases and J shed 8 bases, with 5 bases lying between them.

The chain has TRBV7-4 and TRBJ2-2, with TRBD1 identical over 10 bases. Trimming removed 5 bases from V and 8 bases from J; junction bases left unmatched: 11. This CDR3 has 16 residues. Germline CDR1 is SGHVT and CDR2 is SQSDAQ. In DNA form, the CDR3 reads TGTGCCAGCAGCCTCCGACCGGGACAGGGGTCTGGGGAGCTGTTTTTT. Amino acid sequence: CASSLRPGQGSGELFF.

This clone ranks as large. The V and J genes are TRBV11-3 and TRBJ2-1; 10 bases match TRBD2. Per the germline V gene, CDR1 is SGHNT and CDR2 is YENEEA. Unmatched junction bases numbered 8, after V lost 5 bases and J lost 1 base. The length of the CDR3 is 17 residues. CDR3 protein: CASSPTRLAGSYNEQFF. The CDR3 DNA reads TGTGCCAGCAGCCCCACCCGACTAGCGGGTTCCTACAATGAGCAGTTCTTC.

The chain links TRBV6-8 to TRBJ1-1; no clear D gene. Per the germline V gene, CDR1 is MNHGY and CDR2 is SAAAGT. Trimming took off 2 bases at V and 3 bases at J, with 10 bases between the two ends. The CDR3 spans 14 residues. The DNA for the CDR3 is TGTGCCAGCAGTTACGGTCCCGGGCACACTGAAGCTTTCTTT. This translates into CASSYGPGHTEAFF.

J is TRBJ2-7 and V is TRBV6-8; tentative D call: TRBD2 (7 bases). Per the germline V gene, CDR1 is MNHGY and CDR2 is SAAAGT. The V and J ends lost 5 bases and 0 bases respectively, with 14 bases between them. The CDR3 consists of 15 residues. CDR3 protein: CASSRGGPSSYEQYV. DNA of the CDR3: TGTGCCAGCAGTAGGGGGGGACCGAGCTCCTACGAGCAGTACGTC.

J is TRBJ1-2 and V is TRBV19; no definite D call. The V end was cut by 6 bases, the J end by 8 bases, with 13 bases between. CDR3 length equals 12 residues. The germline gives CDR1 LNHDA, CDR2 SQIVND (reference sequence). The CDR3 protein is CASSFRDGGYTF. CDR3 sequence (DNA): TGTGCCAGTAGCTTCCGGGATGGGGGCTACACCTTC.

The chain uses TRBV14 and TRBJ1-2; 10 bases agree with TRBD1. The germline V gene encodes CDR1 SGHDN and CDR2 FVKESK. V lost 5 bases, J lost 4 bases, and 7 bases stayed unmatched. This CDR3 contains 15 residues. The CDR3 DNA sequence: TGTGCCAGCAGCGCTCCGGGACAGGGGCGCTATGGCTACACCTTC. Its protein is CASSAPGQGRYGYTF.

The V and J genes are TRBV7-2 and TRBJ1-2; D unresolved. In germline, CDR1 is SGHTA, CDR2 FQGNSA. CDR3 length: 13 amino acids. V shed 5 bases and J shed 4 bases, with 11 bases lying between them. The CDR3: CASSPRRAYGYTF. Here the CDR3 DNA reads TGTGCCAGCAGCCCAAGGCGTGCCTATGGCTACACCTTC.

The chain joins TRBV11-3 to TRBJ2-7, with TRBD1 matching 9 bases. The ends lost 5 bases at V and 3 bases at J; junction bases unmatched: 8. CDR3 length equals 15 residues. Germline-derived CDR1 and CDR2 are SGHNT and YENEEA. This CDR3 is CASSPLGQGHYEQYF. In nucleotides, the CDR3 is TGTGCCAGCAGCCCCCTCGGACAGGGGCACTACGAGCAGTACTTC. Drawing the rest from reference TRBV11-3 and TRBJ2-7, the complete variable domain is EAGVVQSPRYKIIEKKQPVAFWCNPISGHNTLYWYLQNLGQGPELLIRYENEEAVDDSQLPKDRFSAERLKGVDSTLKIQPAELGDSAVYLCASSPLGQGHYEQYFGPGTRLTVT.

The CDR3 protein is CASSRQQGAREKLFF. CDR3 bases: TGTGCCAGCAGCCGCCAACAGGGGGCGCGTGAAAAACTGTTTTTT. The V call is TRBV11-3, the J call TRBJ1-4, with 9 nucleotides matching TRBD1. CDR3 length equals 15 residues. The germline V gene has CDR1 SGHNT and CDR2 YENEEA. Losses at the gene ends were 5 bases for V and 7 bases for J; bases not matched to a gene: 8.

This clone was seen only once. This chain uses TRBV30 with TRBJ1-4; a weak D match, TRBD1 (5 bases). Germline V gene data show CDR1 as GTSNPN and CDR2 as SVGIG (reference sequence). V was clipped by 5 bases and J by 7 bases, with 20 bases between them. CDR3 length: 15 amino acids. Here the CDR3 reads CAWDRGAGPAEKLFF. Written as DNA, the CDR3 is TGTGCCTGGGATAGGGGCGCAGGGCCGGCTGAAAAACTGTTTTTT.

The chain links TRBV6-8 to TRBJ1-1; possible D gene TRBD1, 6 bases. The V end was cut by 5 bases, the J end by 6 bases, with 19 bases between. This CDR3 region has 15 residues. Germline lookup yields CDR1 MNHGY and CDR2 SAAAGT. Written as DNA, the CDR3 is TGTGCCAGCAGTCCAACTCAGGGGACACTTTCTGAAGCTTTCTTT. It encodes CASSPTQGTLSEAFF.

A single count supports this clone. The chain carries TRBV18 and TRBJ2-1; 14 bases line up with TRBD2. V dropped 3 bases and J dropped 3; count of bases not matched to a gene: 7. Germline CDR1 is KGHSH and CDR2 is LQKENI. The CDR3 spans 18 residues. CDR3 sequence (DNA): TGTGCCAGCTCACCCGGGACTAGCGGGGGCCGACGCTACAATGAGCAGTTCTTC. Its protein product is CASSPGTSGGRRYNEQFF.

The V gene is TRBV28, the J gene TRBJ1-5; D gene unclear. Germline V gene sequence: CDR1 MDHEN, CDR2 SYDVKM. The CDR3 is 15 residues long. V was cut by 7 bases and J by 3 bases, with 16 bases left in between. The CDR3, as DNA: TGTGCCAGCATAAATAGGGAAGGAGTCAATCAGCCCCAGCATTTT. As protein: CASINREGVNQPQHF.

This chain uses TRBV7-4 with TRBJ1-1, with D maybe TRBD1 (5 bases). Trimming took 2 bases from V and 4 from J, leaving 20 bases between them. The CDR3 runs 17 residues. The V gene's germline CDR1 is SGHVT and CDR2 SQSDAQ. The CDR3 protein is CASSLRDFLNARTEAFF. The CDR3 region has the DNA TGTGCCAGCAGCTTAAGGGACTTCCTAAACGCCCGCACTGAAGCTTTCTTT.

V usage is TRBV11-3 and J usage is TRBJ2-3, with TRBD2 matching 8 bases. The junction had 6 bases not matched to a gene; V was cut back by 5 bases and J by 2 bases. Germline V CDR1 and CDR2: SGHNT, YENEEA. The CDR3 contains 15 residues. This CDR3 reads CASSAAGLVTDTQYF. CDR3 nucleotides: TGTGCCAGCAGCGCAGCGGGACTAGTCACAGATACGCAGTATTTT. The complete variable domain, with remaining parts taken from reference TRBV11-3 and TRBJ2-3, reads EAGVVQSPRYKIIEKKQPVAFWCNPISGHNTLYWYLQNLGQGPELLIRYENEEAVDDSQLPKDRFSAERLKGVDSTLKIQPAELGDSAVYLCASSAAGLVTDTQYFGPGTRLTVL.

This clone was picked up one time. The chain uses TRBV7-1 and TRBJ1-4; the match to TRBD1 covers 8 bases. TRBV7-1 is treated as an ORF (open reading frame) with a function not yet certain. The CDR3 is 13 residues long. The ends lost 3 bases at V and 11 bases at J; junction bases unmatched: 5. The CDR3 bases are TGTGCCAGCAGCTCTCCGGGACAGGAGAAACTGTTTTTT. Encoded protein: CASSSPGQEKLFF.

The chain employs TRBV10-3 and TRBJ1-2, with D possibly matching TRBD1 (6 bases). The CDR3 runs to 13 residues. Trimming removed 2 bases from V and 8 bases from J, with 12 bases in between. Germline CDR1 ENHRY, CDR2 SYGVKD. The CDR3 loop reads CAISEIQGLGYTF. The CDR3 coding sequence is TGTGCCATCAGTGAGATCCAGGGGCTCGGCTACACCTTC.

The genes are TRBV7-1 and TRBJ2-3, with D perhaps matching TRBD2 (6 bases). TRBV7-1 qualifies as an ORF whose function is uncertain. The CDR3 extends over 16 amino acids. V was trimmed by 5 bases and J by 6 bases, leaving 21 bases between them. CDR3: CASSPQGRGLRDTQYF. The DNA for the CDR3 is TGTGCCAGCAGCCCACAAGGGCGGGGATTAAGGGATACGCAGTATTTT.

The rearrangement links TRBV23-1 to TRBJ2-7, with D uncertain. TRBV23-1 is an open reading frame whose function is uncertain. The CDR3 has 16 residues. V lost 2 bases to trimming and J lost 2 bases, with 16 bases between them. This chain's CDR3 is CASSQVSRGNAYEQYV. DNA of the CDR3: TGCGCCAGCAGTCAAGTATCTCGCGGCAATGCCTACGAGCAGTACGTC.

This clone occurred once. The J gene is TRBJ1-5, the V gene TRBV19, with 8 bases identical to TRBD1. CDR1 LNHDA and CDR2 SQIVND come from the germline V gene (reference sequence). V lost 7 bases and J lost 2; bases outside the gene matches: 7. This CDR3 spans 15 amino acids. The CDR3 spells CASIDSGQGNQPQHF. In DNA form, the CDR3 reads TGTGCCAGTATCGACTCGGGACAGGGCAATCAGCCCCAGCATTTT. The complete variable domain, with remaining parts taken from reference TRBV19 and TRBJ1-5, reads DGGITQSPKYLFRKEGQNVTLSCEQNLNHDAMYWYRQDPGQGLRLIYYSQIVNDFQKGDIAEGYSVSREKKESFPLTVTSAQKNPTAFYLCASIDSGQGNQPQHFGDGTRLSIL.

This chain joins TRBV7-4 and TRBJ1-1, with 7 bases matching TRBD1. The CDR3 length is 14 residues. V shed 5 bases and J 2 bases; nucleotides not matched to a gene: 5. Germline CDR1 SGHVT, CDR2 SQSDAQ. CDR3 nucleotide sequence: TGTGCCAGCAGCGCCGGGACAGATAACACTGAAGCTTTCTTT. It codes for CASSAGTDNTEAFF.